Listed here are 3 T cell receptor beta chains from one sample, sequenced in a study of T cell clonotyping in hematopoietic cell transplantation. The method was immunoSEQ multiplex PCR; TCRdb's version includes in-frame clones alone and lacks a portion of them. The sample records 46,000 or so clones, 86% being singletons. The time point denotes: recipient sample about 28 days before transplant, after cytoreduction. Specimen: peripheral blood mononuclear cells, collected before stem cell transplant. The receptors come from a man aged 55 to 69 with biphenotypic leukemia. Some clones in this sample may be carry-over from other donors' samples.

The sample holds a few counts of this clone. This chain connects TRBV5-1 to TRBJ1-4; D gene uncertain. This CDR3 is 15 amino acids long. Germline CDR1 reads SGHRS; CDR2 reads YFSETQ. Trimming took 0 bases from V and 10 from J, leaving 16 bases between them. The CDR3 reads CASSLEGRAEGKLFF. The CDR3 DNA reads TGCGCCAGCAGCTTGGAAGGACGGGCGGAGGGAAAACTGTTTTTT.

The V call is TRBV27, the J call TRBJ2-7, with D tentatively TRBD1 (6 bases). V gave up 4 bases and J gave up 3 bases, with 10 bases separating them. This CDR3 has 13 residues. CDR1 and CDR2 from the germline V gene are MNHEY and SMNVEV (reference sequence). This CDR3 reads CASSSGDLYEQYF. CDR3 DNA sequence: TGTGCCAGCAGTTCAGGGGACCTCTACGAGCAGTACTTC.

The V gene is TRBV4-2, the J gene TRBJ2-2, with D uncertain. The CDR3 sequence is 16 residues long. CDR1 LGHNA and CDR2 YNFKEQ come from the germline V gene. Trimming took off 0 bases at V and 1 base at J, with 9 bases between the two ends. For the CDR3, the DNA is TGTGCCAGCAGCCAAGAGTCGAGCAGGAACACCGGGGAGCTGTTTTTT. Protein sequence: CASSQESSRNTGELFF.